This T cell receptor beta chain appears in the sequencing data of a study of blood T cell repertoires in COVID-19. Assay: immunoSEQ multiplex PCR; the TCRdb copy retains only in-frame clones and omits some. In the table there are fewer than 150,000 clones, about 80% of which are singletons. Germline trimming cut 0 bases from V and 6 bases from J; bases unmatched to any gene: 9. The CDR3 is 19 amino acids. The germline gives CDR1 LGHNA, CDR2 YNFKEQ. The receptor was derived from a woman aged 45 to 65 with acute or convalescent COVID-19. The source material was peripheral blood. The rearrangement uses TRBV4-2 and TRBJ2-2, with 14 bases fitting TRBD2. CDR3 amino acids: CASSQDPTSGGARAGELFF. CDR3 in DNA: TGTGCCAGCAGCCAAGATCCGACTAGCGGGGGGGCTAGGGCCGGGGAGCTGTTTTTT.